These T cell receptor beta chains were read from a single sample in a study of identical twins. Using its own MiXCR run on the 5' RACE reads, TCRdb lists one record per CDR3 protein. Of about 890,000 distinct CDR3 sequences in the sample, 9% to 15% were seen once. This sample was shared with a second study, whose subject was yellow fever vaccine responses in identical twins.

The sequencing sample was made of PBMCs. The receptor set was obtained from a woman under 30 in good health. The CDR3 runs from the conserved cysteine through the conserved F or W. The order of the fields is V gene, CDR3 length, clone size, D gene, J gene, CDR3 DNA, CDR3 protein. The D gene is left open where the match is weak. The listing skips clone size in some rows; elsewhere it reads once, few, many or a size class.

>TRBV5-1|14|-|-|TRBJ2-7
TGCGCCAGCAGCTTGGGGCCTGAGGACTACGAGCAGTACTTC
CASSLGPEDYEQYF
>TRBV6-5|17|-|TRBD2|TRBJ2-1
TGTGCCAGCAGTTACTCGACTAGCGGGAGGTTGGACAATGAGCAGTTCTTC
CASSYSTSGRLDNEQFF
>TRBV5-1|16|few|-|TRBJ2-3
TGCGCCAGCAGCGACACTTACCGGGGTCACACAGATACGCAGTATTTT
CASSDTYRGHTDTQYF
>TRBV4-1|15|few|-|TRBJ2-3
TGCGCCAGCAGCCGTGCCCTGTCCCCCACAGATACGCAGTATTTT
CASSRALSPTDTQYF
>TRBV20-1|13|-|-|TRBJ1-2
TGCAGTGCTAGAGTGGGGATGGACTATGGCTACACCTTC
CSARVGMDYGYTF
>TRBV7-3|17|few|-|TRBJ2-7
TGTGCCAGCAGCTTATCGGCATCGGGGACCACAACCTACGAGCAGTACTTC
CASSLSASGTTTYEQYF
>TRBV12-3/TRBV12-4|17|-|-|TRBJ2-3
TGTGCCAGCTCTTCCTTCCCTCTAGCGTCTAGCACAGATACGCAGTATTTT
CASSSFPLASSTDTQYF
>TRBV4-1|17|few|-|TRBJ2-7
TGCGCCAGCAGCCAAACAGCGACAGTTTCTTATCCCTACGAGCAGTACTTC
CASSQTATVSYPYEQYF
>TRBV20-1|14|-|TRBD2|TRBJ2-3
TGCAGTGCCATGATAGCGGGGGGCACAGATACGCAGTATTTT
CSAMIAGGTDTQYF
>TRBV7-3|14|few|TRBD1|TRBJ1-5
TGTGCCAGCAGACCAAGGGGGCCTAATCAGCCCCAGCATTTT
CASRPRGPNQPQHF
>TRBV3-1|13|few|TRBD1|TRBJ2-7
TGTGCCAGCAGCCAACCAGGGGGCTACGAGCAGTACTTC
CASSQPGGYEQYF
>TRBV5-1|15|-|TRBD1|TRBJ2-1
TGCGCCACCCAGAGAGAGACAGGGTCCTACAATGAGCAGTTCTTC
CATQRETGSYNEQFF
>TRBV3-1|13|few|-|TRBJ2-5
TGTGCCAGCAGCCAAGAGGTGTCGGAGACCCAGTACTTC
CASSQEVSETQYF
>TRBV5-1|14|few|-|TRBJ2-1
TGCGCCAGCAGTGTGACATCCTCCTACAATGAGCAGTTCTTC
CASSVTSSYNEQFF
>TRBV6-2/TRBV6-3|17|-|TRBD2|TRBJ2-2
TGTGCCAGCAGTTACTCCACCGGGACTACCCGGGCCGGGGAGCTGTTTTTT
CASSYSTGTTRAGELFF
>TRBV3-1|14|many|-|TRBJ1-2
TGTGCCAGCAGCCACCAAACAGGGATAAATGGCTACACCTTC
CASSHQTGINGYTF
>TRBV12-3/TRBV12-4|15|-|-|TRBJ2-6
TGTGCCAGCAGTAGGTGGGCGTCTGGGGCCAACGTCCTGACTTTC
CASSRWASGANVLTF
>TRBV5-1|16|-|TRBD2|TRBJ2-2
TGCGCCAGCAGCTTGGATGCGGGAGGTCCAACCGGGGAGCTGTTTTTT
CASSLDAGGPTGELFF
>TRBV20-1|16|few|TRBD1|TRBJ1-6
TGCAGTGCTAGAGGTCGGTACAGGGGACGAGGCTCACCCCTCCACTTT
CSARGRYRGRGSPLHF
>TRBV20-1|16|many|TRBD1|TRBJ1-6
TGCAGTGCTAGAGATGGGCGACAGGGAACGAATTCACCCCTCCACTTT
CSARDGRQGTNSPLHF
>TRBV10-3|13|many|-|TRBJ1-4
TGTGCCATCGGTGAGGGGCTTAGTGAAAAACTGTTTTTT
CAIGEGLSEKLFF
>TRBV20-1|15|once|TRBD2|TRBJ2-5
TGCAGTGCTAGAGATGGGGGGGAGTATGGGGAGACCCAGTACTTC
CSARDGGEYGETQYF
>TRBV5-1|22|-|-|TRBJ2-1
TGCGCCAGCAGCTTGGGCCCAACTAGCTTTGGTGCCGCCACAACCAAACACAATGAGCAGTTCTTC
CASSLGPTSFGAATTKHNEQFF
>TRBV11-1|21|-|TRBD2|TRBJ2-3
TGTGCCAGCAGCGAAGTGTCGGGACTAGCGGGACAATATATGGTGTCAGATACGCAGTATTTT
CASSEVSGLAGQYMVSDTQYF
>TRBV19|15|-|-|TRBJ1-6
TGTGCCAGTACTACGGGGGGGGGCTTGGGCTCACCCCTCCACTTT
CASTTGGGLGSPLHF
>TRBV28|15|few|-|TRBJ2-6
TGTGCCAGCAGTTCGGGACCCCAGGAGGCCAACGTCCTGACTTTC
CASSSGPQEANVLTF
>TRBV7-9|16|few|TRBD2|TRBJ2-3
TGTGCCAGCAGCTTAGGGGGAGCGGGAATAACAGATACGCAGTATTTT
CASSLGGAGITDTQYF
>TRBV2|15|many|-|TRBJ2-1
TGTGCCAGCAGTGCCCGGGACTCCCGGGAGAATGAGCAGTTCTTC
CASSARDSRENEQFF
>TRBV20-1|13|few|-|TRBJ2-2
TGCAGTGCTACCTCCAGGGACACCGGGGAGCTGTTTTTT
CSATSRDTGELFF
>TRBV18|19|few|TRBD2|TRBJ2-4
TGTGCCAGCTCCCCCCCGGGACTAGCGGGAGTCGGCGCCAAAAACATTCAGTACTTC
CASSPPGLAGVGAKNIQYF
>TRBV5-1|14|few|-|TRBJ2-5
TGCGCCAGCAGCACCCAACACGGGTCGGAGACCCAGTACTTC
CASSTQHGSETQYF
>TRBV20-1|14|-|-|TRBJ1-1
TGCAGTGCTACTGGGGGGGGCTCGAACACTGAAGCTTTCTTT
CSATGGGSNTEAFF
>TRBV2|15|-|-|TRBJ1-1
TGTGCCAGCAGTGAACGGCCAGGGGAGACGACTGAAGCTTTCTTT
CASSERPGETTEAFF
>TRBV5-1|14|many|-|TRBJ1-1
TGCGCCAGCAGCCCCATCGGTACGGCGGATAAGGCTTTCTTT
CASSPIGTADKAFF
>TRBV20-1|15|few|TRBD1|TRBJ2-3
TGCAGTGCTAGTATACAGGGGGATTTCACAGATACGCAGTATTTT
CSASIQGDFTDTQYF
>TRBV3-1|17|-|-|TRBJ2-3
TGTGCCAGCAGCCAAGTACCCGGGACGCCTAGCACAGATACGCAGTATTTT
CASSQVPGTPSTDTQYF
>TRBV2|14|-|-|TRBJ1-2
TGTGCCAGCAGTGAAAGGCAGGCTGCTATCGGCTACACCTTC
CASSERQAAIGYTF
>TRBV29-1|10|-|-|TRBJ2-2
TGCAGCGGCGGGTCCGGGGAGCTGTTTTTT
CSGGSGELFF
>TRBV3-1|13|many|-|TRBJ1-5
TGTGCCAGCAGCCATGGGGCCAATCAGCCCCAGCATTTT
CASSHGANQPQHF
>TRBV3-1|16|many|-|TRBJ2-1
TGTGCCAGCAGCCAAGTGGTGTTTAGCTCCTACAATGAGCAGTTCTTC
CASSQVVFSSYNEQFF
>TRBV4-1|14|-|TRBD1|TRBJ2-5
TGCGCCAGCAGCTACGACAGGGATCAAGAGACCCAGTACTTC
CASSYDRDQETQYF
>TRBV5-1|15|few|TRBD1|TRBJ1-6
TGCGCCAGCAGCCCCTGGACAGGGAGAAATTCACCCCTCCACTTT
CASSPWTGRNSPLHF
>TRBV9|15|few|-|TRBJ2-3
TGTGCCAGCAGCTCGTCCCCGCGGGGCACAGATACGCAGTATTTT
CASSSSPRGTDTQYF
>TRBV4-1|15|-|TRBD1|TRBJ1-1
TGCGCCAGCAGCCCCCAAGGGGGCGGCCTAAATGAAGCTTTCTTT
CASSPQGGGLNEAFF
>TRBV7-9|15|few|-|TRBJ2-4
TGTGCCAGCAGCTTAGTTAAGGGGACCAAAAACATTCAGTACTTC
CASSLVKGTKNIQYF
>TRBV27|13|-|-|TRBJ1-1
TGTGCCAGCAGTCAAACCCCGGTCACTGAAGCTTTCTTT
CASSQTPVTEAFF
>TRBV5-1|17|-|TRBD1|TRBJ1-1
TGCGCCAGCAGCCCCTGGGGACAGGGGGCGGGGAACACTGAAGCTTTCTTT
CASSPWGQGAGNTEAFF
>TRBV3-1|16|-|-|TRBJ1-5
TGTGCCAGCAGCCAAGATAACAGGGCAGGCGGTCAGCCCCAGCATTTT
CASSQDNRAGGQPQHF
>TRBV6-5|13|many|-|TRBJ2-7
TGTGCCAGCAGTTACTTTGACCCCTACGAGCAGTACTTC
CASSYFDPYEQYF
>TRBV7-9|12|many|-|TRBJ2-3
TGTGCCAGCAGTTATGACAGCGATACGCAGTATTTT
CASSYDSDTQYF